What follows describes a single T cell receptor beta chain. This record comes from a study of PD-1 blockade in classical Hodgkin lymphoma. This CDR3 contains 14 residues. Germline V CDR1 and CDR2: KGHSH, LQKENI. Trimming took 5 bases from V and 4 from J, leaving 14 bases between them. Some clones are missing from TCRdb's copy, which holds only in-frame ones; the method was immunoSEQ multiplex PCR. The sample yields roughly 140,000 clones, less than 80% seen once. Each patient relapsed following autologous stem cell transplantation, and prior brentuximab vedotin exposure differed. This receptor was identified in a human donor with classical Hodgkin lymphoma. The chain combines TRBV18 with TRBJ1-1; tentatively, D is TRBD1 (6 bases). Sequencing used peripheral blood mononuclear cells (PBMCs), obtained before the second cycle of nivolumab. The CDR3 DNA reads as TGTGCCAGCTCAACACAGGGTTCGGGCACTGAAGCTTTCTTT. Amino acid sequence: CASSTQGSGTEAFF. The variable domain in full, completed from reference TRBV18 and TRBJ1-1, reads NAGVMQNPRHLVRRRGQEARLRCSPMKGHSHVYWYRQLPEEGLKFMVYLQKENIIDESGMPKERFSAEFPKEGPSILRIQQVVRGDSAAYFCASSTQGSGTEAFFGQGTRLTVV.